This is a list of T cell receptor beta chains from one sample in a study of blood T cell repertoires in COVID-19. The method was immunoSEQ multiplex PCR; TCRdb's version includes in-frame clones alone and lacks a portion of them. Among 25,000 to 35,000 clones listed, under 80% were seen once. Input material: peripheral blood. These receptor sequences come from a woman in her seventies with active or convalescent COVID-19. The CDR3 runs from the conserved cysteine through the conserved F or W. The D gene is left open where the match is weak.

>TRBD2|TRBJ2-1|TRBV6-5
CASTHRGDNYNEQFF
>TRBD1|TRBJ1-1|TRBV6-5
CASSYRKTGLQTEAFF
>TRBD1|TRBJ1-1|TRBV25-1
CASLPGTGSEAFF
>.|TRBJ2-5|TRBV6-2/TRBV6-3
CASSRHSVQETQYF
>TRBD2|TRBJ2-3|TRBV7-2
CASSLRLAGGHADTQYF
>TRBD1|TRBJ1-4|TRBV2
CASSPPRGRFATNEKLFF
>.|TRBJ2-3|TRBV24-1
CATSAPGSDTQYF
>TRBD1|TRBJ1-2|TRBV30
CAWTLVRGNYGYTF
>.|TRBJ2-5|TRBV13
CASSDGGGEETQYF
>.|TRBJ1-2|TRBV4-1
CASSPGSPNYGYTF
>TRBD1|TRBJ2-5|TRBV11-2
CASSQTGGQETQYF
>.|TRBJ1-2|TRBV7-9
CASKLGTSDGYTF
>.|TRBJ2-2|TRBV11-2
CASSLHSGANTGELFF
>.|TRBJ2-5|TRBV7-2
CASSLAGSLGAETQYF
>TRBD2|TRBJ2-3|TRBV10-3
CAISESQLAAPTDTQYF
>.|TRBJ2-7|TRBV19
CASSDRLGITYEQYF
>TRBD2|TRBJ2-7|TRBV18
CASSPAGAFHEQYF
>.|TRBJ1-1|TRBV7-8
CASSLSGQNPNTEAFF
>.|TRBJ2-5|TRBV30
CAWSVRRPETQYF
>TRBD1|TRBJ1-1|TRBV28
CASSLLRGEAFF
>.|TRBJ2-1|TRBV5-3
CAFEGIAYNEQFF
>TRBD1|TRBJ1-5|TRBV27
CASSLDRDQPQHF
>TRBD1|TRBJ1-2|TRBV5-6
CASSSRTGNYGYTF
>.|TRBJ1-2|TRBV7-8
CASSRATNYGYTF
>.|TRBJ2-7|TRBV7-2
CASSFDQGEQYF
>TRBD1|TRBJ1-1|TRBV30
CAWILQAVPRGAFF
>.|TRBJ2-3|TRBV14
CASSRRGGGATDTQYF
>.|TRBJ1-5|TRBV6-6
CASSYSLGRGNQPQHF
>.|TRBJ2-1|TRBV2
CASTGFAGRRDEQFF
>.|TRBJ1-1|TRBV6-5
CASRGARANTEAFF
>.|TRBJ1-2|TRBV6-2/TRBV6-3
CASSYRESYRHGYTF
>TRBD1|TRBJ1-6|TRBV5-1
CASSWDRGKGSPLHF
>.|TRBJ1-2|TRBV5-1
CASSLGSNYGYTF
>TRBD1|TRBJ1-4|TRBV19
CASSPRTGGNEKLFF
>TRBD1|TRBJ2-5|TRBV5-1
CASSLGPGTGGILPKETQYF
>TRBD1|TRBJ2-3|TRBV7-3
CASSLTGSGTDTQYF
>.|TRBJ2-3|TRBV12-5
CASGLGGTGTQYF
>.|TRBJ2-2|TRBV5-6
CASSFGSLVTGELFF
>TRBD1|TRBJ2-3|TRBV5-1
CASSLVGTGATDTQYF
>TRBD2|TRBJ2-7|TRBV9
CASSPRSSGRTYEQYF
>.|TRBJ2-7|TRBV11-2
CASSFLSLSRPYEQYF
>TRBD1|TRBJ1-6|TRBV27
CASSLSPGQAGSYNSPLHF
>TRBD2|TRBJ2-4|TRBV7-2
CASSPSWTSGSGNIQYF
>.|TRBJ2-7|TRBV7-3
CASSPAGRYYEQYF
>.|TRBJ1-5|TRBV19
CASREEAQHF
>TRBD1|TRBJ2-7|TRBV19
CASGVGTGPYEQYF
>.|TRBJ1-2|TRBV5-1
CASSLSGGPNYGYTF
>TRBD1|TRBJ1-6|TRBV9
CASSVGTGDAPLHF
>TRBD1|TRBJ2-1|TRBV18
CASSLGQGQGEQFF
>.|TRBJ2-1|TRBV10-1
CASSFNYNEQFF
>TRBD2|TRBJ2-3|TRBV9
CASSPWTSGGGTDTQYF
>.|TRBJ1-4|TRBV19
CASSIEATGNEKLFF
>TRBD1|TRBJ2-1|TRBV30
CAWIGQVYNEQFF
>TRBD2|TRBJ2-1|TRBV4-3
CASSQALQAGGSYNEQFF